The 25 T cell receptor beta chains in this list originate from one sample, sequenced in a study of T cell responses to AZD1222 COVID-19 vaccine. Assay used: immunoSEQ multiplex PCR; TCRdb lists only in-frame clones, some missing. Of approximately 110,000 clones in the sample, approximately 85% were seen once. The sequences come from peripheral blood, collected 28 days after the second AZD1222 dose. These receptors came from an adult who received the AZD1222 COVID-19 vaccine.

The J gene is TRBJ2-2, the V gene TRBV20-1; TRBD2 matches at 7 bases. Germline assignment: CDR1 DFQATT and CDR2 SNEGSKA (reference sequence). Unmatched junction bases numbered 8, after V lost 3 bases and J lost 7 bases. There are 14 residues in the CDR3. The CDR3 bases are TGCAGTGCTAGTCGGAGCCGCGGGGGCGGGGAGCTGTTTTTT. It is translated as CSASRSRGGGELFF.

The chain links TRBV11-3 to TRBJ2-7, with 8 bases matching TRBD1. The V segment lost 5 bases and the J segment 2 bases; nucleotides outside the gene matches: 8. Germline CDR1 and CDR2: SGHNT and YENEEA. The CDR3 is 15 amino acids. CDR3 region: CASSRGGTGAYEQYF. In DNA form, the CDR3 reads TGTGCCAGCAGCCGAGGGGGGACAGGAGCCTACGAGCAGTACTTC.

The chain combines TRBV5-1 with TRBJ1-1; maybe TRBD1 (5 bases). The V and J ends lost 9 bases and 4 bases respectively, with 16 bases between them. CDR1 is SGHRS and CDR2 is YFSETQ in the germline V gene. This CDR3 comprises 13 residues. The CDR3 bases are TGCGCCACCAGTTGGGGCTCCTCCACTGAAGCTTTCTTT. Translated, it gives CATSWGSSTEAFF.

J is TRBJ1-1 and V is TRBV5-1; 8 bases match TRBD1. The ends lost 2 bases at V and 1 base at J; junction bases unmatched: 10. This CDR3 has 17 amino acids. Germline CDR1 reads SGHRS; CDR2 reads YFSETQ. The CDR3 spells CASSFPQGVPWNTEAFF. For the CDR3, the DNA is TGCGCCAGCAGCTTTCCACAGGGGGTCCCGTGGAACACTGAAGCTTTCTTT.

This clone was counted once. V gene TRBV10-1 combines with J gene TRBJ2-5; D gene unclear. The CDR3 has 12 residues. Trimming took off 1 base at V and 5 bases at J, with 5 bases between the two ends. Germline V gene sequence: CDR1 WNHNN, CDR2 SYGVQD (reference sequence). The CDR3 nucleotides read TGCGCCAGCAGTGAGTTCCGGGAGACCCAGTACTTC. It codes for CASSEFRETQYF.

J is TRBJ2-5 and V is TRBV11-2; D possibly corresponds to TRBD1 (6 bases). V lost 8 bases and J 6 bases, leaving 16 bases between the germline ends. Germline values: CDR1 SGHAT, CDR2 FQNNGV. The CDR3 runs to 13 residues. The CDR3 DNA reads TGTGCCAGCGGACATACAGGGCCGAAGACCCAGTACTTC. Its protein is CASGHTGPKTQYF.

This chain links TRBV5-6 with TRBJ1-6; D ambiguous. Germline CDR1 and CDR2: SGHDT and YYEEEE. CDR3 size: 17 residues. The V end lost 4 bases, the J end lost 8 bases, and 22 bases lay between the germline ends. CDR3 amino acids: CASSADVGVLRDSPLHF. The CDR3 DNA follows: TGTGCCAGCAGCGCTGACGTCGGGGTTTTGCGGGATTCACCCCTCCACTTT.

The sample holds one count of this clone. This chain links TRBV18 with TRBJ2-1; 10 nucleotides align to TRBD1. The CDR3 sequence is 16 residues long. Germline CDR1 reads KGHSH; CDR2 reads LQKENI. Trimming removed 3 bases from V and 8 bases from J; junction bases left unmatched: 10. CDR3 bases: TGTGCCAGCTCACCGCCGGGGACAGGGGTACGGGATGAGCAGTTCTTC. Protein sequence: CASSPPGTGVRDEQFF. Filled out from reference TRBV18 and TRBJ2-1, the complete variable domain reads NAGVMQNPRHLVRRRGQEARLRCSPMKGHSHVYWYRQLPEEGLKFMVYLQKENIIDESGMPKERFSAEFPKEGPSILRIQQVVRGDSAAYFCASSPPGTGVRDEQFFGPGTRLTVL.

The chain combines TRBV5-1 with TRBJ1-4, with a tentative D call TRBD1 (6 bases). Germline V lookup: CDR1 SGHRS, CDR2 YFSETQ. Deletions cut 0 bases from V and 0 bases from J, with 12 bases between. The CDR3 extends over 17 amino acids. The CDR3 DNA sequence: TGCGCCAGCAGCTTGGCCCACGGGGGCGCAACTAATGAAAAACTGTTTTTT. It yields the protein CASSLAHGGATNEKLFF.

The chain combines TRBV7-7 with TRBJ2-1; possibly TRBD1 for D (6 bases). The germline gives CDR1 SSHAT, CDR2 FNYEAQ (reference sequence). Deletions cut 8 bases from V and 9 bases from J, with 14 bases between. This CDR3 comprises 12 residues. In nucleotides, the CDR3 is TGTGCCAGCTGGGGGACATCGGGTGAGCAGTTCTTC. Translation: CASWGTSGEQFF.

Concerning this clone: The same CDR3 also results from other DNA sequences found in this sample. The rearrangement uses TRBV2 and TRBJ2-7; 8 positions match TRBD1. The CDR3 extends over 15 amino acids. After removal of 7 bases from V and 5 bases from J, the junction contained 13 bases not matched to a gene. Germline lookup yields CDR1 SNHLY and CDR2 FYNNEI. CDR3 in DNA: TGTGCCAGCAACGTAAGAGGGCAGGGGGCTCACGAGCAGTACTTC. Translation: CASNVRGQGAHEQYF.

This clone has a single count. V and J are TRBV7-2 and TRBJ2-1; 11 bases agree with TRBD2. Looked up from germline, CDR1 is SGHTA and CDR2 is FQGNSA. This CDR3 comprises 16 residues. V lost 6 bases to trimming and J lost 7 bases; unmatched junction nucleotides: 11. In DNA, the CDR3 is TGTGCCAGCAGTCGTTCACTAGCGGGGGCGCTTAATGAGCAGTTCTTC. The encoded protein is CASSRSLAGALNEQFF.

V usage is TRBV2 and J usage is TRBJ1-4; D ambiguous. The V gene lost 7 bases and the J gene lost 8 bases, with 20 bases spanning the gap. CDR1 and CDR2 from the germline V gene are SNHLY and FYNNEI. This CDR3 comprises 15 residues. The CDR3 nucleotides read TGTGCCAGCACTCTAGCCCGGGCAGGCGGCGAAAAACTGTTTTTT. Translating gives CASTLARAGGEKLFF.

The chain recombines TRBV7-2 with TRBJ2-1; 9 bases are a match to TRBD2. This CDR3 has 15 amino acids. Per germline, CDR1 SGHTA and CDR2 FQGNSA. J was trimmed by 5 bases and V by 1 base; bases with no gene match: 3. CDR3 sequence: CASSLGAGGHNEQFF. Written as DNA, the CDR3 is TGTGCCAGCAGCTTAGGCGCGGGGGGGCACAATGAGCAGTTCTTC.

This chain joins TRBV5-1 and TRBJ1-1; the D gene is possibly TRBD1 (6 bases). Looked up from germline, CDR1 is SGHRS and CDR2 is YFSETQ. This CDR3 has 14 amino acids. Trimming shortened V by 4 bases and J by 1 base, and 11 bases separated the two germline ends. CDR3: CASSQQGWNTEAFF. For the CDR3, the DNA is TGCGCCAGCAGCCAACAGGGTTGGAACACTGAAGCTTTCTTT.

The chain has TRBV5-1 and TRBJ1-5; D perhaps matches TRBD1 (5 bases). V gave up 1 base and J gave up 6 bases, with 14 bases separating them. This CDR3 has 15 residues. Germline V lookup: CDR1 SGHRS, CDR2 YFSETQ. This CDR3 reads CASSLSTGQGQPQHF. The CDR3 region has the DNA TGCGCCAGCAGCTTGAGCACAGGCCAGGGTCAGCCCCAGCATTTT.

V gene TRBV5-4 combines with J gene TRBJ1-4; D may be TRBD1 (5 bases). CDR1 and CDR2 from the germline V gene are SGHNT and YYREEE (reference sequence). The CDR3 covers 14 residues. V was cut by 1 base and J by 7 bases, with 11 bases left in between. The CDR3 region is CASSLQGGGEKLFF. CDR3 nucleotides: TGTGCCAGCAGCTTGCAGGGCGGTGGTGAAAAACTGTTTTTT.

The chain couples TRBV7-3 to TRBJ2-5; D not certain. Looked up from germline, CDR1 is SGHTA and CDR2 is FQGTGA. Trimming cost V 4 bases and J 2 bases, with 8 bases left between them. The CDR3 is 13 amino acids. The CDR3 sequence is CASSSRTQETQYF. CDR3 DNA sequence: TGTGCCAGCAGCTCCAGGACGCAAGAGACCCAGTACTTC.

This chain joins TRBV14 and TRBJ2-7; 7 bases agree with TRBD1. V gave up 3 bases and J gave up 3 bases; unmatched junction bases: 8. CDR1 is SGHDN and CDR2 is FVKESK in the germline V gene. CDR3 length equals 15 residues. CDR3 region: CASSHPVRGLYEQYF. CDR3 DNA sequence: TGTGCCAGCAGCCACCCGGTTAGGGGGCTCTACGAGCAGTACTTC.

This clone was found a few times. Lacking the conserved final phenylalanine or tryptophan, this CDR3 likely reflects a read error. The DNA is omitted, as the CDR3 cannot be located on it reliably, and the CDR3 follows TCRdb's listing. The gene calls are TRBV20-1 and TRBJ2-3; TRBD1 was called by the table and not checked on the DNA. Germline values: CDR1 DFQATT, CDR2 SNEGSKA (reference sequence). Counting both end residues, the CDR3 totals 11 amino acids. The CDR3 reads CSALGTGGPTK.

This clone is a singleton in its sample. The chain combines TRBV14 with TRBJ2-7; the match to TRBD1 covers 10 bases. Germline loops: CDR1 SGHDN, CDR2 FVKESK. CDR3 length equals 16 residues. V was clipped by 0 bases and J by 7 bases; unmatched bases: 9. CDR3: CASSQDDRTGGVEQYF. Written as DNA, the CDR3 is TGTGCCAGCAGCCAAGATGACAGGACAGGGGGTGTTGAGCAGTACTTC.

The chain carries TRBV11-2 and TRBJ2-2; 12 bases match TRBD2. This CDR3 has 16 residues. The V and J ends lost 5 bases and 4 bases, in that order; junction bases with no gene match: 5. Germline CDR1 is SGHAT and CDR2 is FQNNGV. CDR3 nucleotides: TGTGCCAGCAGCCCCCTAGCGGGGGGGCGCACCGGGGAGCTGTTTTTT. Translated: CASSPLAGGRTGELFF. Using reference TRBV11-2 and TRBJ2-2 for the parts outside the CDR3, the full variable domain is EAGVAQSPRYKIIEKRQSVAFWCNPISGHATLYWYQQILGQGPKLLIQFQNNGVVDDSQLPKDRFSAERLKGVDSTLKIQPAKLEDSAVYLCASSPLAGGRTGELFFGEGSRLTVL.

Only one count was recorded for this clone. The V gene is TRBV6-5, the J gene TRBJ1-3; TRBD1 matches 11 bases. This CDR3 spans 15 amino acids. CDR1 and CDR2 from the germline V gene are MNHEY and SVGAGI. V was pared by 8 bases and J by 4 bases, with 7 bases of the junction left unmatched. CDR3 protein: CASSGQGEIGNTIYF. The CDR3 DNA follows: TGTGCCAGCTCGGGACAGGGGGAGATCGGAAACACCATATATTTT.

The chain joins TRBV12-3 or TRBV12-4 to TRBJ2-3; D remains unclear. The CDR3 loop spans 13 amino acids. V was clipped by 3 bases and J by 8 bases, with 12 bases between them. CDR3 sequence reads: CASSFEVWATQYF. CDR3 nucleotide sequence: TGTGCCAGCAGTTTTGAGGTGTGGGCTACGCAGTATTTT.

The gene calls are TRBV7-9 and TRBJ1-1; D ambiguous. V shed 7 bases and J shed 0 bases, with 12 bases lying between them. In germline, CDR1 is SEHNR, CDR2 FQNEAQ (reference sequence). This CDR3 is 14 amino acids long. CDR3 coding DNA: TGTGCCAGCACCTACGGGTTTCTGAACACTGAAGCTTTCTTT. The encoded protein is CASTYGFLNTEAFF. The variable domain in full, completed from reference TRBV7-9 and TRBJ1-1, reads DTGVSQNPRHKITKRGQNVTFRCDPISEHNRLYWYRQTLGQGPEFLTYFQNEAQLEKSRLLSDRFSAERPKGSFSTLEIQRTEQGDSAMYLCASTYGFLNTEAFFGQGTRLTVV.